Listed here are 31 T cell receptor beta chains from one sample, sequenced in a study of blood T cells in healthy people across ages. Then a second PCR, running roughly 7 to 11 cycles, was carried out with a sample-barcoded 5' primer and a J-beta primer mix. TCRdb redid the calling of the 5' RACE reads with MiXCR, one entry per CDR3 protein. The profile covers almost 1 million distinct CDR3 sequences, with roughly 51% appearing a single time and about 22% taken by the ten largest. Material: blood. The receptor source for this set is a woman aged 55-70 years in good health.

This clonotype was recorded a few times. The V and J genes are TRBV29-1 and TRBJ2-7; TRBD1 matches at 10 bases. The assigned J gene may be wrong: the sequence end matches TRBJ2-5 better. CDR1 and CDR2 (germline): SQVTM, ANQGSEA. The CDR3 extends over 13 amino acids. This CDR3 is CSGAWTGGKTQYF. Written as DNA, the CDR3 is TGCAGCGGAGCGTGGACAGGGGGGAAGACCCAGTACTTC.

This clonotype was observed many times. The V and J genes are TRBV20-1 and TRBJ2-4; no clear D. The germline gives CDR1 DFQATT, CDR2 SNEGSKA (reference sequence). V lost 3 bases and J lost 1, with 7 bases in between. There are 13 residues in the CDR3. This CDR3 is CSASVSAKNIQYF. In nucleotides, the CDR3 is TGCAGTGCTAGCGTATCCGCCAAAAACATTCAGTACTTC.

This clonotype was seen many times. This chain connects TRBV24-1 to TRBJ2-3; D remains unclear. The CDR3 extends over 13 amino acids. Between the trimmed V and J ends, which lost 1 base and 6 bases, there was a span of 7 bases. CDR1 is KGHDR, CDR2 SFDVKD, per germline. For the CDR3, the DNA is TGTGCCACCAGTGATTTATGGTCTGATACGCAGTATTTT. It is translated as CATSDLWSDTQYF.

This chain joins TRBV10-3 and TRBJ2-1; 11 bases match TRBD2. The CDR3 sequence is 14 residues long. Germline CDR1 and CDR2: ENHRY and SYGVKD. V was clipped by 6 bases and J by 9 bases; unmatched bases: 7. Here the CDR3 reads CAISTSGRGSEQFF. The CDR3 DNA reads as TGTGCCATCAGCACTAGCGGGAGAGGCAGTGAGCAGTTCTTC.

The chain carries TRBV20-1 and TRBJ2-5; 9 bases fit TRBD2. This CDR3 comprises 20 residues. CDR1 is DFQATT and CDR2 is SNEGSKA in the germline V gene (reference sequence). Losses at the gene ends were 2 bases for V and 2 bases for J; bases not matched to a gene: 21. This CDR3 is CSARFYSGRMKFDYQETQYF. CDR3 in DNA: TGCAGTGCTAGATTTTATAGCGGGAGAATGAAGTTCGATTATCAAGAGACCCAGTACTTC.

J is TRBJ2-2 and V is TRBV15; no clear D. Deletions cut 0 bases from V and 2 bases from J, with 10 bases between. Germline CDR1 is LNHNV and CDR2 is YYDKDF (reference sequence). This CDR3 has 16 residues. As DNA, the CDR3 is TGTGCCACCAGCAGAGATCTTGGCACCAACACCGGGGAGCTGTTTTTT. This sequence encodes CATSRDLGTNTGELFF.

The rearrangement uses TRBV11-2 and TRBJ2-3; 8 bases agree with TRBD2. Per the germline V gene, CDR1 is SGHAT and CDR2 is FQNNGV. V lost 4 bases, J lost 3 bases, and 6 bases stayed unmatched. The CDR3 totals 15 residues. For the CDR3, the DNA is TGTGCCAGCAGCTCCACCGGGAGGGCAACAGATACGCAGTATTTT. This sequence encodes CASSSTGRATDTQYF.

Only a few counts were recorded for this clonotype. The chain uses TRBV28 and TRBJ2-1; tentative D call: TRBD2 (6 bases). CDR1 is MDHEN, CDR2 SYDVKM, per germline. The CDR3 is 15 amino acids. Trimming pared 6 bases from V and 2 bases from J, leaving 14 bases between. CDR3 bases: TGTGCCAGCAGCATCGACGGAGGGACCTACAATGAGCAGTTCTTC. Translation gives CASSIDGGTYNEQFF.

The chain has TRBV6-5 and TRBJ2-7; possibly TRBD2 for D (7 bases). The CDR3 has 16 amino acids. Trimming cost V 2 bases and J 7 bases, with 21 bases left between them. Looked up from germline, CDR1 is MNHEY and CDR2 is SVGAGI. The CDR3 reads CASSYGAGRGVGEQYF. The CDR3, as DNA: TGTGCCAGCAGTTACGGAGCGGGGAGGGGGGTAGGAGAGCAGTACTTC.

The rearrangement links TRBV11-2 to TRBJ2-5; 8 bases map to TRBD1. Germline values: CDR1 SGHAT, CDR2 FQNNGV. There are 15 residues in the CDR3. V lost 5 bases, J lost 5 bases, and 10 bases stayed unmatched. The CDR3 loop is CASSQGQGHLETQYF. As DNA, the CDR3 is TGTGCCAGCAGCCAAGGACAGGGACATTTGGAGACCCAGTACTTC.

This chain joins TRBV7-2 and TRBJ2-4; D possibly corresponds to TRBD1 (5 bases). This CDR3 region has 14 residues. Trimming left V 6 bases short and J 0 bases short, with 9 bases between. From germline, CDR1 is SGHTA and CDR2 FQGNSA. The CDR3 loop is CASSPQVAKNIQYF. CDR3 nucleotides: TGTGCCAGCAGTCCACAGGTAGCCAAAAACATTCAGTACTTC. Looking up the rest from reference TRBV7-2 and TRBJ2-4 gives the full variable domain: GAGVSQSPSNKVTEKGKDVELRCDPISGHTALYWYRQSLGQGLEFLIYFQGNSAPDKSGLPSDRFSAERTGGSVSTLTIQRTQQEDSAVYLCASSPQVAKNIQYFGAGTRLSVL.

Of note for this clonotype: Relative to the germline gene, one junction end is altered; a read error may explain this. CDR3 sequence: CVSSFQGIDTEAFF. The DNA for the CDR3 is TGTGTCAGCAGTTTCCAGGGAATTGACACTGAAGCTTTCTTT. The rearrangement uses TRBV2 and TRBJ1-1, with a weak D call TRBD1 (5 bases). CDR1 SNHLY and CDR2 FYNNEI come from the germline V gene. The CDR3 has 14 residues. Together with reference TRBV2 and TRBJ1-1, the CDR3 gives the full variable domain: EPEVTQTPSHQVTQMGQEVILRCVPISNHLYFYWYRQILGQKVEFLVSFYNNEISEKSEIFDDQFSVERPDGSNFTLKIRSTKLEDSAMYFCVSSFQGIDTEAFFGQGTRLTVV.

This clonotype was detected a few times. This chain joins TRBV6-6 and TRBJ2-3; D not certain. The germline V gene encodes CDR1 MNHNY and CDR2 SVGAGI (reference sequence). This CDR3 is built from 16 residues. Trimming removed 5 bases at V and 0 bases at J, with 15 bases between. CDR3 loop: CASSQRTVSSTDTQYF. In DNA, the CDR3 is TGTGCCAGCAGTCAAAGGACGGTTTCTAGCACAGATACGCAGTATTTT.

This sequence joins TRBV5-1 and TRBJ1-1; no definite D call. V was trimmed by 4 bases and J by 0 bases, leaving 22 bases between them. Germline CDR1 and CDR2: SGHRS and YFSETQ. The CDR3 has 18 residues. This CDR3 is CASSPAARRNPMNTEAFF. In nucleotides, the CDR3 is TGCGCCAGCAGCCCGGCGGCCAGGCGGAACCCTATGAACACTGAAGCTTTCTTT.

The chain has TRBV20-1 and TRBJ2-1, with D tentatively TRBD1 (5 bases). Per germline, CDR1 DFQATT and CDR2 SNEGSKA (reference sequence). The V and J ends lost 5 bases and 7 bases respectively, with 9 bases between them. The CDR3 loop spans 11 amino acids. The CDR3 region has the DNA TGCAGTGCTTCCAGGGTTAATGAGCAGTTCTTC. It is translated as CSASRVNEQFF.

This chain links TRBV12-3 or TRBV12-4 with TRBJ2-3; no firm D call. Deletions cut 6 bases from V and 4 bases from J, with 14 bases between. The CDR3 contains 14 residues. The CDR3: CASSDNFEADTQYF. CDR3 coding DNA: TGTGCCAGCAGCGACAACTTCGAAGCAGATACGCAGTATTTT.

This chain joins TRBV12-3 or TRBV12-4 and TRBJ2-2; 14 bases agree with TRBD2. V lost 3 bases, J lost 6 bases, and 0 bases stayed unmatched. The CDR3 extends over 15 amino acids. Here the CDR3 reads CASSLGLAGAGELFF. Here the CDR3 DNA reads TGTGCCAGCAGTTTGGGACTAGCGGGAGCCGGGGAGCTGTTTTTT.

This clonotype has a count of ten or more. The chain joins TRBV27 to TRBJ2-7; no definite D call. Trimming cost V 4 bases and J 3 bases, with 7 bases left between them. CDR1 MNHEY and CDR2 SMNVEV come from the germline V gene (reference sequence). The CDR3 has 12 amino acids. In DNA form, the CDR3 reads TGTGCCAGCAGTTCTGGCTACTACGAGCAGTACTTC. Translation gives CASSSGYYEQYF.

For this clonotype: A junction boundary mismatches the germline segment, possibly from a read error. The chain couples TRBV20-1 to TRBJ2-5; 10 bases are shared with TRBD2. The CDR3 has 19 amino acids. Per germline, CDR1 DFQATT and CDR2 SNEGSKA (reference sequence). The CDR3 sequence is CSAREPGLANFRDQETQYF. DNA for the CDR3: TGCAGTGCCAGAGAACCGGGACTAGCGAACTTTAGGGACCAAGAGACCCAGTACTTC.

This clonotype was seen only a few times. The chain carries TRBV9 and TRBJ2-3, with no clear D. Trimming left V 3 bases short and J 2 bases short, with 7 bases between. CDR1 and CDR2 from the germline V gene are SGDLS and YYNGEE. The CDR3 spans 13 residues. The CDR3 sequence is CASSAHLTDTQYF. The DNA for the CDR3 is TGTGCCAGCAGCGCCCACCTCACAGATACGCAGTATTTT.

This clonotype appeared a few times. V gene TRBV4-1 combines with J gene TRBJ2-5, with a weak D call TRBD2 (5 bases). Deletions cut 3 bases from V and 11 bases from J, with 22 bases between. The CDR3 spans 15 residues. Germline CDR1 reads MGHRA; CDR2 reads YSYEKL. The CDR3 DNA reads TGCGCCAGCAGCCAGGAGGTTTCTTCCGGTTGGGAGCAGTACTTC. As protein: CASSQEVSSGWEQYF.

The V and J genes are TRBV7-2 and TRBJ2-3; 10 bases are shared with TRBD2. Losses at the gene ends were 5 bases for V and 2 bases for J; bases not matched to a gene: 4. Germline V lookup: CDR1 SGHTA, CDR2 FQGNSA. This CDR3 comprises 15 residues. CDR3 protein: CASSDSGRATDTQYF. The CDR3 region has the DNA TGTGCCAGCAGCGACAGCGGGAGGGCCACAGATACGCAGTATTTT.

CDR3 region: CASSPPRTSYNEQFF. In nucleotides, the CDR3 is TGTGCCAGCAGCCCTCCGAGGACTTCCTACAATGAGCAGTTCTTC. The chain couples TRBV9 to TRBJ2-1; D might be TRBD2 (5 bases). The CDR3 has 15 residues. V was clipped by 4 bases and J by 1 base, with 12 bases between them. The germline V gene encodes CDR1 SGDLS and CDR2 YYNGEE.

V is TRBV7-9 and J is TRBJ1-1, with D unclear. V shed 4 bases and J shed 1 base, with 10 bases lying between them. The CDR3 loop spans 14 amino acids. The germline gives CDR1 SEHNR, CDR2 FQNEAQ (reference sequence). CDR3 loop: CASSYLRTNTEAFF. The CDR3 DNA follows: TGTGCCAGCAGCTACCTCCGGACGAACACTGAAGCTTTCTTT.

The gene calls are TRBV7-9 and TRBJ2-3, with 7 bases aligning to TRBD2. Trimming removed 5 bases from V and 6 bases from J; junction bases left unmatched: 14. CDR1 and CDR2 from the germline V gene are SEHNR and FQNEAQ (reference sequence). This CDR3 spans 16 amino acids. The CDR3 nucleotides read TGTGCCAGCAGCCCCCCCGGCACTAGCGCCGGGGATACGCAGTATTTT. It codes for CASSPPGTSAGDTQYF.

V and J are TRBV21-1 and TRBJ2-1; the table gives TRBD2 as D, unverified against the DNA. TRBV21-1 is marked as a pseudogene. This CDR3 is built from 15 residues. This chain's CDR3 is CANLSGTSLGNEQFF. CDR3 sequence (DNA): TGTGCCAACCTTAGCGGGACCTCGTTGGGCAATGAGCAGTTCTTC.

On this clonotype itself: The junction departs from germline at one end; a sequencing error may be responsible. The chain's CDR3 is CASNKGYRANTEAFF. The CDR3 DNA is TGTGCCAGCAACAAGGGGTACCGAGCGAACACTGAAGCCTTCTTT. The rearrangement links TRBV6-5 to TRBJ1-1; tentative D call: TRBD1 (5 bases). CDR1 is MNHEY and CDR2 is SVGAGI in the germline V gene. The CDR3 is 15 residues long.

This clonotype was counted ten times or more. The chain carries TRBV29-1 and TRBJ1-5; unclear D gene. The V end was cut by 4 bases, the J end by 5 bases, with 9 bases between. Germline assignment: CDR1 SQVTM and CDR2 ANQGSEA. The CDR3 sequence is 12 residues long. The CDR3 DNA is TGCAGCGTTGGGGCAGGAGATCAGCCCCAGCATTTT. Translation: CSVGAGDQPQHF. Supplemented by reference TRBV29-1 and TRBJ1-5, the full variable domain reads SAVISQKPSRDICQRGTSLTIQCQVDSQVTMMFWYRQQPGQSLTLIATANQGSEATYESGFVIDKFPISRPNLTFSTLTVSNMSPEDSSIYLCSVGAGDQPQHFGDGTRLSIL.

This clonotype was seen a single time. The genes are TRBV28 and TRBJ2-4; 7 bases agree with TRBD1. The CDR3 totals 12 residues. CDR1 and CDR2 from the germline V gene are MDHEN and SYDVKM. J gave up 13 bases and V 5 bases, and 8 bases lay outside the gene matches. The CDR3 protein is CASSTTGFKQYF. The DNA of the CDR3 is TGTGCCAGCAGTACGACAGGGTTTAAGCAGTACTTC.

The chain's CDR3 is CSVSGTTEGGGETQYF. CDR3 DNA sequence: TGCAGCGTGTCCGGGACGACCGAAGGAGGAGGGGAGACCCAGTACTTC. The V gene is TRBV29-1, the J gene TRBJ2-5; D might be TRBD2 (6 bases). The V gene's germline CDR1 is SQVTM and CDR2 ANQGSEA. The CDR3 runs to 16 residues. The germline V and J ends were trimmed by 6 bases and 5 bases, with 25 bases remaining between them.

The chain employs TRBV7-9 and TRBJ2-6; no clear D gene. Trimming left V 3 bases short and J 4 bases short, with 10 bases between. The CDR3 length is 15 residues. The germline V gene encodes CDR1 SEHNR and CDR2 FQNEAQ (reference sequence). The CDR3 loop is CASSFEARGANVLTF. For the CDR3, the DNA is TGTGCCAGCAGCTTCGAGGCCAGGGGGGCCAACGTCCTGACTTTC.